These 18 T cell receptor beta chains originate from one sample sequenced in a study of blood T cell repertoires in COVID-19. Clones were read by immunoSEQ multiplex PCR, and TCRdb kept only the in-frame ones, dropping some. This sample yields 90,000 to 150,000 clones, of which 60% to 85% are seen a single time; roughly 6.2% belongs to the top ten. Sequencing was carried out using peripheral blood. The source of these receptors is an older man with acute or convalescent COVID-19.

J is TRBJ1-2 and V is TRBV18; possibly TRBD1 for D (5 bases). Deletions cut 2 bases from V and 8 bases from J, with 15 bases between. The CDR3 has 14 residues. CDR1 KGHSH and CDR2 LQKENI come from the germline V gene. The CDR3 sequence: CASSPGRQGRGYTF. The CDR3 DNA reads TGTGCCAGCTCACCAGGTCGGCAGGGAAGGGGCTACACCTTC.

CDR3 DNA: TGTGCCAGCAGTTCGCAGCTAGGCCTATCCACCTACGAGCAGTACTTC. This sequence encodes CASSSQLGLSTYEQYF. The chain couples TRBV27 to TRBJ2-7; D gene ambiguous. CDR1 is MNHEY, CDR2 SMNVEV, per germline (reference sequence). The length of the CDR3 is 16 residues. The germline V and J ends were trimmed by 4 bases and 2 bases, with 18 bases remaining between them.

The chain combines TRBV5-1 with TRBJ2-3, with 9 bases aligning to TRBD2. Germline V gene sequence: CDR1 SGHRS, CDR2 YFSETQ. Losses at the gene ends were 2 bases for V and 6 bases for J; bases not matched to a gene: 7. This CDR3 spans 15 amino acids. The CDR3 nucleotides read TGCGCCAGCAGCTTCGGGGCTAGCGGGGCGGATACGCAGTATTTT. This gives the protein CASSFGASGADTQYF.

In this sample, this clone turned up a few times. J is TRBJ1-2 and V is TRBV20-1; possible D gene TRBD1, 6 bases. The germline CDR1 and CDR2 sequences are DFQATT and SNEGSKA (reference sequence). V lost 5 bases and J 7 bases, leaving 8 bases between the germline ends. The CDR3 runs 10 residues. The CDR3 region has the DNA TGCAGTGCTGCAGGGGTTGGCTACACCTTC. This translates into CSAAGVGYTF.

V is TRBV9 and J is TRBJ2-7; D is perhaps TRBD2 (6 bases). V gave up 0 bases and J gave up 4 bases, with 11 bases separating them. This CDR3 spans 14 amino acids. Germline lookup yields CDR1 SGDLS and CDR2 YYNGEE. CDR3 in amino acids: CASSVGGDQYEQYF. The CDR3 nucleotides are TGTGCCAGCAGCGTAGGGGGGGACCAGTACGAGCAGTACTTC.

This clone came up a few times. In DNA form, the CDR3 reads TGTGCCTGGAGCAGGGCTAACTATGGCTACACCTTC. It yields the protein CAWSRANYGYTF. The chain joins TRBV30 to TRBJ1-2, with D possibly matching TRBD1 (5 bases). Germline loops: CDR1 GTSNPN, CDR2 SVGIG (reference sequence). This CDR3 has 12 amino acids. V lost 3 bases, J lost 0 bases, and 5 bases lay in between.

The chain has TRBV14 and TRBJ2-1, with 10 positions matching TRBD2. Germline assignment: CDR1 SGHDN and CDR2 FVKESK. This CDR3 has 15 amino acids. Germline trimming cut 2 bases from V and 9 bases from J; bases unmatched to any gene: 7. As DNA, the CDR3 is TGTGCCAGCAGCCAACGGACTAGCGGCCTTAGTGAGCAGTTCTTC. Translated, it gives CASSQRTSGLSEQFF.

The V gene is TRBV11-2, the J gene TRBJ2-7, with TRBD2 matching 9 bases. Germline lookup yields CDR1 SGHAT and CDR2 FQNNGV. V was pared by 1 base and J by 0 bases, with 1 base of the junction left unmatched. The CDR3 has 15 residues. Here the CDR3 reads CASSLGLAASYEQYF. CDR3 nucleotides: TGTGCCAGCAGCTTAGGACTAGCGGCCTCCTACGAGCAGTACTTC.

The rearrangement joins TRBV20-1 to TRBJ2-7; TRBD2 matches at 11 bases. CDR3 length: 15 amino acids. V gave up 3 bases and J gave up 3 bases; unmatched junction bases: 7. CDR1 and CDR2 (germline): DFQATT, SNEGSKA (reference sequence). CDR3 sequence (DNA): TGCAGTGCTAGTAATAGCGGGAGGGTAAGCTACGAGCAGTACTTC. Translated, it gives CSASNSGRVSYEQYF.

The rearrangement links TRBV7-8 to TRBJ1-2; tentatively, D is TRBD1 (6 bases). This CDR3 has 13 amino acids. V lost 8 bases to trimming and J lost 7 bases, with 17 bases between them. Germline V CDR1 and CDR2: SGHVS, FQNEAQ. The DNA of the CDR3 is TGTGCCAGCTCGATAGCGGGGGGCTCTGGCTACACCTTC. This codes for CASSIAGGSGYTF.

The CDR3 sequence: CASSRGDRAYSNQPQHF. Here the CDR3 DNA reads TGTGCCAGTAGTAGGGGGGACAGGGCCTATAGCAATCAGCCCCAGCATTTT. The rearrangement links TRBV19 to TRBJ1-5; 9 bases agree with TRBD1. Germline V lookup: CDR1 LNHDA, CDR2 SQIVND (reference sequence). V lost 4 bases and J lost 0; bases outside the gene matches: 7. The CDR3 has 17 residues.

The genes are TRBV7-8 and TRBJ1-1; tentative D call: TRBD1 (6 bases). Germline values: CDR1 SGHVS, CDR2 FQNEAQ. The CDR3 length is 15 residues. V was cut by 5 bases and J by 0 bases, with 13 bases left in between. CDR3 in amino acids: CASSRGQTLNTEAFF. In DNA, the CDR3 is TGTGCCAGCAGCCGAGGACAGACTTTGAACACTGAAGCTTTCTTT.

Here the CDR3 reads CASSLGQVYNEQFF. The CDR3 coding sequence is TGTGCCAGCAGCTTAGGACAGGTCTACAATGAGCAGTTCTTC. This chain links TRBV25-1 with TRBJ2-1; TRBD1 matches at 7 bases. The CDR3 consists of 14 residues. Germline CDR1 MGHDK, CDR2 SYGVNS. V trimming: 6 bases; J trimming: 3 bases; junction bases outside the gene matches: 5.

The rearrangement uses TRBV19 and TRBJ1-5; TRBD1 is a possible D gene (5 bases). This CDR3 spans 13 amino acids. Looked up from germline, CDR1 is LNHDA and CDR2 is SQIVND (reference sequence). Trimming cost V 4 bases and J 3 bases, with 7 bases left between them. The CDR3 is CASSRGVNQPQHF. The CDR3 nucleotides are TGTGCCAGTAGTAGGGGGGTCAATCAGCCCCAGCATTTT.

This clone was found a few times. The V gene is TRBV5-4, the J gene TRBJ1-1; D is possibly TRBD1 (5 bases). From germline, CDR1 is SGHNT and CDR2 YYREEE (reference sequence). V lost 2 bases and J 0 bases, leaving 11 bases between the germline ends. The CDR3 has 15 residues. The CDR3 coding sequence is TGTGCCAGCAGCTTACAGACAGCCATGAACACTGAAGCTTTCTTT. Translated, it gives CASSLQTAMNTEAFF.

This chain joins TRBV30 and TRBJ1-5, with D tentatively TRBD1 (5 bases). CDR1 and CDR2 from the germline V gene are GTSNPN and SVGIG (reference sequence). Between the trimmed V and J ends, which lost 2 bases and 0 bases, there was a span of 8 bases. CDR3 length: 14 residues. The CDR3 spells CAWSLGVSNQPQHF. The CDR3, as DNA: TGTGCCTGGAGTTTAGGGGTTAGCAATCAGCCCCAGCATTTT.

The rearrangement uses TRBV6-6 and TRBJ1-1, with a weak D call TRBD1 (6 bases). Germline V gives CDR1 MNHNY, CDR2 SVGAGI (reference sequence). Trimming took 5 bases from V and 2 from J, leaving 12 bases between them. CDR3 length: 14 residues. This chain's CDR3 is CASSRTAPNTEAFF. The CDR3 DNA sequence: TGTGCCAGCAGTCGGACAGCCCCAAACACTGAAGCTTTCTTT.

V gene TRBV6-5 combines with J gene TRBJ1-4, with 10 bases fitting TRBD1. The germline gives CDR1 MNHEY, CDR2 SVGAGI. The CDR3 covers 15 residues. Trimming at V came to 5 bases and at J to 5 bases, leaving 5 bases not matched to a gene. This CDR3 is CASSHQTGGNEKLFF. Written as DNA, the CDR3 is TGTGCCAGCAGTCACCAGACAGGGGGCAATGAAAAACTGTTTTTT.